This T cell receptor beta chain was found in a study of identical twins. TCRdb passed the 5' RACE reads through MiXCR, listing each CDR3 protein once. Of around 500,000 distinct CDR3 sequences listed, about 14% are singletons. Germline loops: CDR1 MNHEY, CDR2 SMNVEV (reference sequence). Losses at the gene ends were 7 bases for V and 8 bases for J; bases not matched to a gene: 13. This CDR3 region has 14 residues. Study-wide results and limits: Cord blood's abundant beta clonotypes had fewer insertions, unlike memory repertoires.

The table lists this clonotype with a count of one. What it recognizes is unknown. This same sample was also part of a study on yellow fever vaccine responses in identical twins.

Sequenced material: CD4+ T cells sorted from blood. V is TRBV27 and J is TRBJ1-2, with 7 positions matching TRBD1. The TCR originated in a young woman in good health. The chain's CDR3 is CASNPTGDLDGYTF. The CDR3 nucleotides read TGTGCCAGCAACCCCACAGGGGACCTCGACGGCTACACCTTC.